This T cell receptor (beta chain) was documented in a study of blood T cell repertoires in COVID-19. Germline V lookup: CDR1 LGHNT, CDR2 FRNRAP. The CDR3 spans 15 residues. Between the trimmed V and J ends, which lost 3 bases and 9 bases, there was a span of 15 bases. Only in-frame clones appear in the TCRdb table, and some are missing; sequencing was by immunoSEQ multiplex PCR. The table records more than 140,000 clones, around 83% of them present only once. This chain connects TRBV12-5 to TRBJ1-6, with D perhaps matching TRBD1 (5 bases). This receptor was taken from a woman between 50 and 59 years old in a cohort sampled during active or convalescent COVID-19. The sample consisted of peripheral blood. CDR3 sequence reads: CASGFRGGPSSPLHF. CDR3 in DNA: TGTGCTAGTGGTTTTCGCGGGGGTCCCAGTTCACCCCTCCACTTT.